The clone carrying this TCR beta chain showed up just once. This sample is part of a study of blood T cell repertoires in COVID-19. As for the study in general: The study drew acute and convalescent COVID-19 samples from the United States, Italy and Spain.

Enrolled through a virtual design, the participants were between 18 and 89 years of age and came from around 25 US areas. Cohort 3 recovery required two negative PCRs, clearance, or symptom resolution. CDR1 is SGHNT, CDR2 YENEEA, per germline. The CDR3 length is 19 residues. The junction had 7 bases not matched to a gene; V was cut back by 0 bases and J by 0 bases. TCRdb's table, derived via immunoSEQ multiplex PCR, lists solely in-frame clones and lacks some. This sample carries around 300,000 clones, less than 90% of them seen once, and the ten largest clones take 2.5% to 3%. The V and J genes are TRBV11-3 and TRBJ2-7; 14 nucleotides align to TRBD2. The TCR comes from a woman between 45 and 65 years old who had recovered from COVID-19. Sequenced sample: PBMCs or T cells enriched from blood (not recorded which). CDR3 coding DNA: TGTGCCAGCAGCTTAGACGGGACTAGCGGGAGTTCGACCTCCTACGAGCAGTACTTC. Its translation is CASSLDGTSGSSTSYEQYF.